This T cell receptor (beta chain) was identified during a study of T cell changes during pregnancy in multiple sclerosis. This CDR3 contains 16 residues. The V and J ends lost 1 base and 3 bases, in that order; junction bases with no gene match: 3. The germline CDR1 and CDR2 sequences are LGHNA and YSLEER. The method was immunoSEQ multiplex PCR; TCRdb's version includes in-frame clones alone and lacks a portion of them. The profile covers 60,000 to 85,000 clones, with approximately 92% appearing a single time and approximately 4% taken by the ten largest. Sequenced material: peripheral blood, taken after pregnancy. The clonotype originates from a female donor in good health, enrolled as a control in a pregnancy study. The chain joins TRBV4-3 to TRBJ2-1; the match to TRBD1 covers 10 bases. Here the CDR3 DNA reads TGCGCCAGCAGCCAAGCGACAGGGGGCAGCTACAATGAGCAGTTCTTC. Translation gives CASSQATGGSYNEQFF.